This T cell receptor beta chain was observed in a study of regulatory and conventional T cells in RAG deficiency. Sequencing used immunoSEQ multiplex PCR; TCRdb keeps in-frame clones, though not all of them. The table records 25,000 to 35,000 clones, approximately 90% of them present only once. Trimming left V 1 base short and J 6 bases short, with 6 bases between. Looked up from germline, CDR1 is SQVTM and CDR2 is ANQGSEA. This CDR3 has 11 amino acids. The same data also contributed to another study, on regulatory T cells. That work contributes: Amplification used 52 TRBV primers and 13 TRBJ primers.

Sequences were obtained from CD8+ T cells sorted from blood. This sequence originates from a human donor in good health. The chain has TRBV29-1 and TRBJ1-1; D remains unclear. The CDR3 coding sequence is TGCAGCGTTGAAGGCTCACCTGAAGCTTTCTTT. The encoded protein is CSVEGSPEAFF.